This T cell receptor beta chain was retrieved from a study of vaccination and CD4 T cells after COVID-19. About the study: Overlapping SARS-CoV-2, HCoV-NL63, HCoV-OC43 and HCoV-229E spike peptides stimulated the cells. Each control was exposed to a CEFX pool, an HIV-1 Nef pool, or no peptide at all.

Losses at the gene ends were 0 bases for V and 11 bases for J; bases not matched to a gene: 7. Germline V CDR1 and CDR2: MGHRA, YSYEKL. This CDR3 has 16 residues. Notes on this clonotype: No antigen is known for it.

Once obtained from cultured CD4+ T cells, the DNA was sequenced using the Oncomine TCR Beta short-read assay. The authors extracted genomic DNA from cultured CD4+ T cells. One entry per CDR3 protein results from TCRdb running MiXCR on the PCR reads. The profile shows around 5,300 distinct CDR3 sequences, 25% of them singletons. The treatment is: approximately nine-day PBMC culture with coronavirus spike peptide pools or control peptides (ViraFEST assay). This TCR was recovered from a human donor who had recovered from COVID-19. The chain is built from TRBV4-1 and TRBJ2-3; 14 bases are shared with TRBD2. Here the sequenced sample was CD4+ T cells from blood, cultured in vitro, taken after SARS-CoV-2 vaccination. The CDR3 here is CASSQDPTSGGAMQYF. The CDR3 nucleotides read TGCGCCAGCAGCCAAGATCCGACTAGCGGGGGGGCGATGCAGTATTTT.